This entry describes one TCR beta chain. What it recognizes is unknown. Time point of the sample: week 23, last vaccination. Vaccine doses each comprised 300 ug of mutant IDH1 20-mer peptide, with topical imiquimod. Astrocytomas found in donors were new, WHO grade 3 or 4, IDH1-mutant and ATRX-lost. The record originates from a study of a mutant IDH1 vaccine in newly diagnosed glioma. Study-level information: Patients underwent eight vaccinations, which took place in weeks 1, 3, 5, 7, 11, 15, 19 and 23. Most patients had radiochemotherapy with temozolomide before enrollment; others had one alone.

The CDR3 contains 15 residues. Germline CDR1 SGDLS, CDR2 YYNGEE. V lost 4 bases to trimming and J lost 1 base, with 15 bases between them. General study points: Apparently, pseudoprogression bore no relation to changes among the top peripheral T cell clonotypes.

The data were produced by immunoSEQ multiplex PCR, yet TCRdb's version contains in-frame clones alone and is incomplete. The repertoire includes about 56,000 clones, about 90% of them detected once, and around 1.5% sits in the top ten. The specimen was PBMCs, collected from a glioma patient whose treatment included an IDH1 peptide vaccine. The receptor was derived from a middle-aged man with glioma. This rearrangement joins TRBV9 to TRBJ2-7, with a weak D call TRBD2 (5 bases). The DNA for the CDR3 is TGTGCCAGCAGCCAGACCCAAGCGGAATCCTACGAGCAGTACTTC. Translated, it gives CASSQTQAESYEQYF.